The subject of this entry is one T cell receptor beta chain. Its antigen is undetermined. The sample comes from a study of CXCR3-negative and CXCR3-positive naive CD8 T cells. Whole-study results and caveats: The TRB CDR3s that CXCR3-positive naive cells carried were more hydrophobic than those of CXCR3-negative naive cells.

Triplicates of some 300,000 cells were sorted from each CD8+ T cell subset. Naive CD8+ T cells showed a CD45RO-CCR7+CD27+CD95- phenotype. The libraries of TRB cDNA were prepared using 5' RACE with UMI labels. From its re-call of the 5' RACE reads, TCRdb lists each CDR3 protein once, without DNA. This sample contains about 150,000 distinct CDR3 sequences. Germline V gene data show CDR1 as SEHNR and CDR2 as FQNEAQ (reference sequence). This CDR3 has 15 residues. The V gene is TRBV7-9, the J gene TRBJ2-7; there is no DNA to check the TCRdb D call of TRBD1. The sequence derives from a human donor in good health. Some clones in this sample may be carry-over from other donors' samples. The specimen was naive CXCR3+ CD8+ T cells from blood. The sample's subset: CD45RO-CCR7+CD27+CD95- naive CD8+ T cells expressing CXCR3 (TNR3+). The CDR3: CASSDRDRGTYEQYF.